The text below deals with one T cell receptor (beta chain). The data originate from a study of T cell changes during pregnancy in multiple sclerosis. The protocol was immunoSEQ multiplex PCR, while the TCRdb copy is restricted to in-frame clones and leaves out a portion. The top ten hold about 1.2% of the sample, which has tens of thousands of clones, approximately 94% seen once. CDR3 size: 18 residues. Per the germline V gene, CDR1 is MGHDK and CDR2 is SYGVNS. V lost 3 bases to trimming and J lost 0 bases, with 20 bases between them. This sequence originates from a female donor with multiple sclerosis, enrolled in a pregnancy study. The chain is built from TRBV25-1 and TRBJ1-1, with D uncertain. This specimen was peripheral blood, taken in the third trimester of pregnancy. The CDR3 loop reads CASSETPPDFNMNTEAFF. The DNA for the CDR3 is TGTGCCAGCAGTGAGACCCCCCCCGACTTCAACATGAACACTGAAGCTTTCTTT.